This T cell receptor (beta chain) is drawn from a study of neoadjuvant anti-PD-1 for oral cavity cancer. Trimming stripped 3 bases from V and 7 bases from J, with 9 bases between. CDR3 size: 12 residues. Per the germline V gene, CDR1 is MNHNY and CDR2 is SVGAGI (reference sequence). Blood cells were analyzed directly, without culture or expansion. TCRdb keeps only in-frame clones here, not all; method: immunoSEQ multiplex PCR. The sample lists 15,000 or so clones, about 68% occurring once. The gene calls are TRBV6-6 and TRBJ1-1; a possible D gene is TRBD1 (5 bases). This TCR derives from a person aged 35-79 years with oral cavity squamous cell carcinoma. The material was PBMCs, obtained before nivolumab (anti-PD-1) treatment. CDR3 in DNA: TGTGCCAGCAGTTATTCGAGGGGTGAAGCTTTCTTT. Translating gives CASSYSRGEAFF.